The rows below give T cell receptor beta chains drawn from one sample of a study of blood T cell repertoires in COVID-19. Only in-frame clones appear in the TCRdb table, and some are missing; sequencing was by immunoSEQ multiplex PCR. The repertoire has 70,000 to 75,000 clones, about four fifths of them found once; the top ten carry about 28%. The source material was peripheral blood. The receptor source for this set is a man in his 70s with acute or convalescent COVID-19. Both conserved end residues are part of each CDR3. The D gene is left open where the match is weak. The size field is filled for only some rows; it gives once, few, many or a size class.

D gene	V gene	clone size	J gene	CDR3 DNA	CDR3 protein
TRBD2	TRBV7-2	.	TRBJ2-7	TGTGCCAGCAGTTCTTCTAGCGGGACTGGGGGGGAGCAGTACTTC	CASSSSSGTGGEQYF
.	TRBV27	few	TRBJ1-5	TGTGCCAGCAGTGGCGGAGTTAGCAATCAGCCCCAGCATTTT	CASSGGVSNQPQHF
.	TRBV7-3	.	TRBJ2-3	TGTGCCAGCAGCGGAGCGGCCCGCACAGATACGCAGTATTTT	CASSGAARTDTQYF
.	TRBV5-4	.	TRBJ1-1	TGTGCCAGCAGCTTGCACCACGGGGTCGCTGAAGCTTTCTTT	CASSLHHGVAEAFF
.	TRBV28	.	TRBJ2-7	TGTGCCAGCAGTTCCAGGGGAATATTCTACGAGCAGTACTTC	CASSSRGIFYEQYF
TRBD1	TRBV30	.	TRBJ2-1	TGTGCCTGGAGTCCGTACAGGGGCGAGCAGTTCTTC	CAWSPYRGEQFF
TRBD1	TRBV5-1	.	TRBJ2-3	TGCGCCAGCAGTCGACAGGGGGCTAGCACAGATACGCAGTATTTT	CASSRQGASTDTQYF
TRBD2	TRBV4-2	.	TRBJ2-5	TGTGCCAGCAGCCAAGATCGGGCGGGGGTGGTGGAGACCCAGTACTTC	CASSQDRAGVVETQYF
TRBD2	TRBV18	.	TRBJ2-5	TGTGCCAGCTCACCGGGAGGGCCAAGGGAGACCCAGTACTTC	CASSPGGPRETQYF
TRBD1	TRBV28	.	TRBJ1-6	TGTGCCAGCGATGGAAGGACAGGGGTTAATTCACCCCTCCACTTT	CASDGRTGVNSPLHF
TRBD2	TRBV7-3	once	TRBJ2-3	TGTGCCAGCAGCTTAAGTCGAGCGGGAGAGGCAGATACGCAGTATTTT	CASSLSRAGEADTQYF
TRBD1	TRBV24-1	.	TRBJ2-5	TGTGCCACCGGGGGACAGGCCCAAGAGACCCAGTACTTC	CATGGQAQETQYF
.	TRBV3-1/TRBV3-2	.	TRBJ2-7	TGTGCCAGCAGCCACAGTAGGACACGGGAGCAGTACTTC	CASSHSRTREQYF
.	TRBV21-1	once	TRBJ1-5	TGTGCCAGCAGGGACAGTAGCAATCAGCCCCAGCATTTT	CASRDSSNQPQHF
.	TRBV9	.	TRBJ2-1	TGTGCCAGCAGCACCCCAGGAACCACGAGCAGTGAGCAGTTCTTC	CASSTPGTTSSEQFF
TRBD2	TRBV13	.	TRBJ2-1	TGTGCCAGCAGCTTAGGCAGGGATAGCGGGAGAACTGATTACAATGAGCAGTTCTTC	CASSLGRDSGRTDYNEQFF
.	TRBV6-6	.	TRBJ2-2	TGTGCCATCCGGACAGCTAAGAACACCGGGGAGCTGTTTTTT	CAIRTAKNTGELFF
TRBD2	TRBV10-1	.	TRBJ2-1	TGCGCCAGCAGTGAGAATAGACTAGCGGGAGAGAATGAGCAGTTCTTC	CASSENRLAGENEQFF
.	TRBV18	.	TRBJ2-2	TGTGCCAGCTCACTTTTATCGGGGGAGAACACCGGGGAGCTGTTTTTT	CASSLLSGENTGELFF
TRBD2	TRBV5-1	once	TRBJ2-1	TGCGCCAGCAGCGCCGGGACTACCACTGAGCAGTTCTTC	CASSAGTTTEQFF
.	TRBV27	.	TRBJ1-4	TGTGCCGTTGGTCGGGGTGTGGGTTCTAATGAAAAACTGTTTTTT	CAVGRGVGSNEKLFF
.	TRBV21-1	.	TRBJ1-2	TGTGCCAGCAGCAAAGACAGGGGGCGCCACTATGGCTACACCTTC	CASSKDRGRHYGYTF
TRBD1	TRBV5-1	.	TRBJ2-5	TGCGCCAGCAGCATAGGACAGGGACGGGAGACCCAGTACTTC	CASSIGQGRETQYF
.	TRBV28	.	TRBJ1-2	TGTGCCAGCAGTCCCGGGGGAAACTATGGCTACACCTTC	CASSPGGNYGYTF
.	TRBV27	.	TRBJ1-5	TGTGCCAGCAGTTCTGGGCTTAGCAATCAGCCCCAGCATTTT	CASSSGLSNQPQHF
TRBD2	TRBV2	.	TRBJ2-7	TGTGCCAGCAGTGTTCTAGCGGGATACTACGAGCAGTACTTC	CASSVLAGYYEQYF
.	TRBV2	.	TRBJ1-3	TGTGCCAGCAGTGGTGGGGAGGGACACACCATATATTTT	CASSGGEGHTIYF
TRBD1	TRBV19	few	TRBJ1-4	TGTGCCAGTAGTCACAGGGGTTACGGTAATGAAAAACTGTTTTTT	CASSHRGYGNEKLFF
TRBD1	TRBV19	.	TRBJ2-5	TGTGCCAGTAGTAAGACCCCTCCGGGACAGGGGCAAGAGACCCAGTACTTC	CASSKTPPGQGQETQYF
TRBD1	TRBV13	.	TRBJ2-3	TGTGCCAGCAGCTCGAATCAGGGGGCGCGGAACACAGATACGCAGTATTTT	CASSSNQGARNTDTQYF
.	TRBV28	once	TRBJ1-6	TGTGCCAGCAGTCCACCTACAGGGTCCCATAATTCACCCCTCCACTTT	CASSPPTGSHNSPLHF
.	TRBV30	few	TRBJ2-1	TGTGCCTGGAGTGTATCCCCTGCGGGAACGGGGATCGATGAGCAGTTCTTC	CAWSVSPAGTGIDEQFF
.	TRBV27	once	TRBJ2-2	TGTGCCAGCAGATTTCAGGGGGGCGGCACCGGGGAGCTGTTTTTT	CASRFQGGGTGELFF
TRBD2	TRBV15	.	TRBJ2-1	TGTGCCACCAGCACCCCTAGCGGGGGCTCCTACAATGAGCAGTTCTTC	CATSTPSGGSYNEQFF
TRBD1	TRBV6-5	.	TRBJ1-1	TGTGCCAGCAGTTACGGGGGGACAGGCCTTTTCTTTGAAGCTTTCTTT	CASSYGGTGLFFEAFF
TRBD1	TRBV6-2/TRBV6-3	once	TRBJ2-1	TGTGCCAGCAGTTACAGGGACAGGGGGGGAAAGCAGTTCTTC	CASSYRDRGGKQFF
.	TRBV2	.	TRBJ1-1	TGTGCCAGCAGGCTCGACCGGAGCATGAACACTGAAGCTTTCTTT	CASRLDRSMNTEAFF
.	TRBV3-1/TRBV3-2	.	TRBJ2-7	TGTGCCAGCAGCCAGGGTAGCCTCTACGAGCAGTACTTC	CASSQGSLYEQYF
TRBD2	TRBV7-3	.	TRBJ2-2	TGTGCCAGCAGCCTACTAGCGGGAGCCACCGGGGAGCTGTTTTTT	CASSLLAGATGELFF
.	TRBV3-1/TRBV3-2	.	TRBJ1-4	TGTGCCAGCAGCCAAGGACGCCGGGCAACTAATGAAAAACTGTTTTTT	CASSQGRRATNEKLFF
.	TRBV18	.	TRBJ1-1	TGTGCCAGCTCGCTCCAGGGGAACACTGAAGCTTTCTTT	CASSLQGNTEAFF
.	TRBV7-9	.	TRBJ2-2	TGTGCCAGCAGCTTAGGTGGGGGCCCCGGGGAGCTGTTTTTT	CASSLGGGPGELFF
.	TRBV5-1	.	TRBJ2-7	TGCGCCAGCAGCTTGGGAAGCGACGAGCAGTACTTC	CASSLGSDEQYF
TRBD1	TRBV29-1	.	TRBJ2-1	TGCAGCGTGAGGAGACAGGGGGCAAGCAATGAGCAGTTCTTC	CSVRRQGASNEQFF
TRBD2	TRBV7-3	.	TRBJ2-1	TGTGCCAGCAGCCGGGGACTAGCGGGAGAGCAGTTCTTC	CASSRGLAGEQFF
.	TRBV7-2	.	TRBJ1-1	TGTGCCAGCAGCTTAGTGGCGGAGAACACTGAAGCTTTCTTT	CASSLVAENTEAFF
.	TRBV14	.	TRBJ1-2	TGTGCCAGCAGCCAACAGGGCGGTTTCTATGGCTACACCTTC	CASSQQGGFYGYTF
.	TRBV19	few	TRBJ1-5	TGTGCCAGTACCCTTCTAGGTCAGCCCCAGCATTTT	CASTLLGQPQHF
TRBD1	TRBV5-4	few	TRBJ1-1	TGTGCCAGCAGCTTCGGGACAGAGAACACTGAAGCTTTCTTT	CASSFGTENTEAFF
TRBD1	TRBV5-1	few	TRBJ2-5	TGCGCCAGCAGCTTGGGCATTTCAGGGGGAAGCCAAGAGACCCAGTACTTC	CASSLGISGGSQETQYF
.	TRBV7-9	once	TRBJ2-7	TGTGCCAGCAGCGCACGCGGGGACTTACACGAGCAGTACTTC	CASSARGDLHEQYF
TRBD1	TRBV2	.	TRBJ2-7	TGTGCCAGCAGGCAGTTCCCCCGGACAGGGTTTAACTACGAGCAGTACTTC	CASRQFPRTGFNYEQYF
TRBD1	TRBV30	.	TRBJ1-2	TGTGCCCGACTTGGACAGGGGTCATGGGCGGGCGATGGCTACACCTTC	CARLGQGSWAGDGYTF
.	TRBV6-5	.	TRBJ1-3	TGTGCCAGCATCCAGGGTTTCTCTGGAAACACCATATATTTT	CASIQGFSGNTIYF
.	TRBV21-1	.	TRBJ1-1	TGTGCCAGCAGACTTAGGACAGGGGGCCTGGGCACTGAAGCTTTCTTT	CASRLRTGGLGTEAFF
TRBD2	TRBV4-2	.	TRBJ2-3	TGTGCCAGCAGCCAAGATCTGAGAACTAGCGGCTACACAGATACGCAGTATTTT	CASSQDLRTSGYTDTQYF
.	TRBV12-3/TRBV12-4	.	TRBJ1-2	TGTGCCAGCAGCCGGACGGTGAGGGATGGCTACACCTTC	CASSRTVRDGYTF
.	TRBV7-3	.	TRBJ1-6	TGTGCCAGCAGCTTGGGGGCTGGGGGCGAAGGTTCACCCCTCCACTTT	CASSLGAGGEGSPLHF
TRBD2	TRBV7-9	.	TRBJ2-1	TGTGCCAGCAGCTCGCTTAGCGGGAGTCCCTACAATGAGCAGTTCTTC	CASSSLSGSPYNEQFF
TRBD1	TRBV5-4	once	TRBJ1-2	TGTGCCAGCAGTCCGGGACAGGGGGGTGGCTACACCTTC	CASSPGQGGGYTF